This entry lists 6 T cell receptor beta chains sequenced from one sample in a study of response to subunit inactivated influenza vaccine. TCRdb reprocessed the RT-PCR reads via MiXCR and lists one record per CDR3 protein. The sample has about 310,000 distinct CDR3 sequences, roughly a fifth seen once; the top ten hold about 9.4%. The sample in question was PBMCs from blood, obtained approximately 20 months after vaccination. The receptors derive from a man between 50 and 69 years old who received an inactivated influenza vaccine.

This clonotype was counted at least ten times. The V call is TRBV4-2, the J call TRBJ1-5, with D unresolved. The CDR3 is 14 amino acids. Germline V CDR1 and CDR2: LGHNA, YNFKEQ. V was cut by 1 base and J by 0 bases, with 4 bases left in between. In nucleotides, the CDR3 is TGTGCCAGCAGCCAAGCCAATAGCAATCAGCCCCAGCATTTT. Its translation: CASSQANSNQPQHF.

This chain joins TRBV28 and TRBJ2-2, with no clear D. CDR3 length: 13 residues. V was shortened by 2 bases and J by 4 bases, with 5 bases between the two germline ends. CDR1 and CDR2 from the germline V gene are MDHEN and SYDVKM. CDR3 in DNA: TGTGCCAGCAGTTTAAGACCCACCGGGGAGCTGTTTTTT. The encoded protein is CASSLRPTGELFF.

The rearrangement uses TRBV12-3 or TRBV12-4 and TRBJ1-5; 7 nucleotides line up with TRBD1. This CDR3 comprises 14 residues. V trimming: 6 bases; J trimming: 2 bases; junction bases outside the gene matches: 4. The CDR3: CASRTGSGNQPQHF. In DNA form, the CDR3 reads TGTGCCAGCAGGACAGGGTCGGGCAATCAGCCCCAGCATTTT.

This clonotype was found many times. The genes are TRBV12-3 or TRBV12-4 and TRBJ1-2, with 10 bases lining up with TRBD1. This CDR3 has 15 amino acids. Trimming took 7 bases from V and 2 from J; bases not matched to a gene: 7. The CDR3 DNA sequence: TGTGCCAGCACCAAGGGACAGGGGAGAAACTATGGCTACACCTTC. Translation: CASTKGQGRNYGYTF.

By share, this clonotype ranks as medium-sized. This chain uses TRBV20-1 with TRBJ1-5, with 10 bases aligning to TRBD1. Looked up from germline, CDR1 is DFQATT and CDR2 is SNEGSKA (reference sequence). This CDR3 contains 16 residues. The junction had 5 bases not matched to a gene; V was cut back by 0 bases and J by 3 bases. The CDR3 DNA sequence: TGCAGTGCTAGAGATCCGGGGACAGGGGACAATCAGCCCCAGCATTTT. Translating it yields CSARDPGTGDNQPQHF.

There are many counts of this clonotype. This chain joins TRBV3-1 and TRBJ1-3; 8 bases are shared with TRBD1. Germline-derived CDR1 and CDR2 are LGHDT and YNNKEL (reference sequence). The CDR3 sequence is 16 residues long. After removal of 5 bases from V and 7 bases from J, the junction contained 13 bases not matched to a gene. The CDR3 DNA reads TGTGCCAGCAGCACGCGGACAGGGATCAGCATGAACACCATATATTTT. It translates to CASSTRTGISMNTIYF.